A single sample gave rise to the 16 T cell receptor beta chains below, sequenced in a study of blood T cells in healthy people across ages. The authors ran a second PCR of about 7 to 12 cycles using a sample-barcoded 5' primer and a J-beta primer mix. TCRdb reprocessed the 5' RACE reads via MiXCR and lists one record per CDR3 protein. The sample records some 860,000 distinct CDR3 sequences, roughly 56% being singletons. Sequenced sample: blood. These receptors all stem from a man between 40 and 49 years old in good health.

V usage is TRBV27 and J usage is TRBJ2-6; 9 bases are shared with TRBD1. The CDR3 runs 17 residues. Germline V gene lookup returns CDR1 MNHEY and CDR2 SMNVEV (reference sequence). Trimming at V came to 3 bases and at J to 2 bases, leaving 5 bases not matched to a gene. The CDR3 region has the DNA TGTGCCAGCAGTTTTCGGGACAGGGACACTGGGGCCAACGTCCTGACTTTC. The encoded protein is CASSFRDRDTGANVLTF.

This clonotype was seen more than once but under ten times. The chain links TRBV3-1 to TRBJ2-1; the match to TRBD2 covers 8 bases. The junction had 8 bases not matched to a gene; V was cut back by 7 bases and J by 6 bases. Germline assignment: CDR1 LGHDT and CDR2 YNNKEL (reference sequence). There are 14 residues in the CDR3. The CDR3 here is CASTGTSGSNEQFF. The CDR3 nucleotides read TGTGCCAGCACCGGGACTAGTGGTAGCAATGAGCAGTTCTTC.

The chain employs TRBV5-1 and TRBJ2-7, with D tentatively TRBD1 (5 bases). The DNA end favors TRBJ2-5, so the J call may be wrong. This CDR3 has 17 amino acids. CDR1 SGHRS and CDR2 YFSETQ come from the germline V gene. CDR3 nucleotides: TGCGCCAGCAGCTTGATGTCAGGGCAAGTTAACCAAGAGACCCAGTACTTC. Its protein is CASSLMSGQVNQETQYF.

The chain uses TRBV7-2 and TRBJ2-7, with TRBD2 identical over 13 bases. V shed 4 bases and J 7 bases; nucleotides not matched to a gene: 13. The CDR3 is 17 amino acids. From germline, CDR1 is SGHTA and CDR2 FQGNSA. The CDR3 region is CASSSRLAGGTIEEQYF. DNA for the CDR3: TGTGCCAGCAGCTCCAGACTAGCGGGGGGTACTATAGAAGAGCAGTACTTC.

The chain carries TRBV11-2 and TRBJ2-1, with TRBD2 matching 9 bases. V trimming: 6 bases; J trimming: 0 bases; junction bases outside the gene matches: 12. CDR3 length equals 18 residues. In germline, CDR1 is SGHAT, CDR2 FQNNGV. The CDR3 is CASRPGASGDRSYNEQFF. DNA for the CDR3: TGTGCCAGCAGGCCAGGGGCTAGCGGGGACCGCTCCTACAATGAGCAGTTCTTC.

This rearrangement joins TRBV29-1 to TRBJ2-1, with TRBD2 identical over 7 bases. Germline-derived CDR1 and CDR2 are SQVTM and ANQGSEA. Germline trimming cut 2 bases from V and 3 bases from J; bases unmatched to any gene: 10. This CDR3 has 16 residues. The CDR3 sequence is CSVEIGLADYYNEQFF. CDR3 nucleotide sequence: TGCAGCGTTGAAATCGGGCTAGCGGATTACTACAATGAGCAGTTCTTC.

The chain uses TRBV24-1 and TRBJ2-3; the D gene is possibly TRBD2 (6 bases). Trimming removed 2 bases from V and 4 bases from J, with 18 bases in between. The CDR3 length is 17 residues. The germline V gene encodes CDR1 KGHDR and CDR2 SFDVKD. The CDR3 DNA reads TGTGCCACCAGTGATTCCGGGGGTTCATTTAGAGCAGATACGCAGTATTTT. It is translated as CATSDSGGSFRADTQYF.

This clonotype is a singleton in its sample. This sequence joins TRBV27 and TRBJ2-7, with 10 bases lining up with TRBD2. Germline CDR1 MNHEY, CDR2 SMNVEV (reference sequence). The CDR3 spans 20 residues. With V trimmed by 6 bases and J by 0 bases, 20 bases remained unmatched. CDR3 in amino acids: CASRIHVGTSEFPSSYEQYF. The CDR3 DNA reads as TGTGCCAGCAGGATCCATGTCGGGACTAGCGAGTTCCCCAGCTCCTACGAGCAGTACTTC.

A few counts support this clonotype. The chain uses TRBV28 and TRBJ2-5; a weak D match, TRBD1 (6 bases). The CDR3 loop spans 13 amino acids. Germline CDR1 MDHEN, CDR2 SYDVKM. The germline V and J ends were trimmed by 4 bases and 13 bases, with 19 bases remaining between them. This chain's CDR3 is CASSSGVGRRPYF. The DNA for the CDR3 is TGTGCCAGCAGTTCAGGGGTCGGCAGACGGCCGTACTTC.

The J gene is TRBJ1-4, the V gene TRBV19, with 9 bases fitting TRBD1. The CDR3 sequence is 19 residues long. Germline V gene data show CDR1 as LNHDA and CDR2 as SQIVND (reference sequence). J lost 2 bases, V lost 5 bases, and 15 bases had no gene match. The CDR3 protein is CASSEPGQGLRSTNEKLFF. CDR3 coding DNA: TGTGCCAGTAGTGAACCGGGACAGGGTCTTCGGTCGACTAATGAAAAACTGTTTTTT.

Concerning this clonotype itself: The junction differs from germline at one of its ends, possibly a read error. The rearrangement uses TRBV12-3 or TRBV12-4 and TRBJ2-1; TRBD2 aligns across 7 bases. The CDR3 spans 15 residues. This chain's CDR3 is CASSFWRGIYNERFF. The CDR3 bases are TGTGCCAGCAGTTTCTGGCGGGGGATCTACAATGAGCGGTTCTTC.

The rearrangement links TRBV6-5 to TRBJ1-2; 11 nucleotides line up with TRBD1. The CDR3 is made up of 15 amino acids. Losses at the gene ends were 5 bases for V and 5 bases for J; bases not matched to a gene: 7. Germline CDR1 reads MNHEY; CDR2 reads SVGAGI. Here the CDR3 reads CASSSGTGGGYGYTF. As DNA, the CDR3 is TGTGCCAGCAGTAGTGGGACAGGGGGTGGATATGGCTACACCTTC.

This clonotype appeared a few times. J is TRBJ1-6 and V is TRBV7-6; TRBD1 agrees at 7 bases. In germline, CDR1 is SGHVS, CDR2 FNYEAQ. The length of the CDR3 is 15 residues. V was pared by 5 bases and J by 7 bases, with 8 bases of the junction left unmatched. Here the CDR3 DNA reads TGTGCCAGCAGCCGTACCGGGACAGCGAATTCACCCCTCCACTTT. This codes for CASSRTGTANSPLHF.

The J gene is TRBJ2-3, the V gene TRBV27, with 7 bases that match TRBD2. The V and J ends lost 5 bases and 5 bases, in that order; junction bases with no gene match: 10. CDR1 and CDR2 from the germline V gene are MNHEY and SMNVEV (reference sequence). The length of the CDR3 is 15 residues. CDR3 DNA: TGTGCCAGCAGTCTAGGACTAGGCTGGGGAGATACGCAGTATTTT. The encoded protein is CASSLGLGWGDTQYF.

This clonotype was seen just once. CDR3 protein: CSAKRAASTDTQYF. The CDR3 nucleotides are TGCAGTGCTAAAAGGGCAGCAAGCACAGATACGCAGTATTTT. The chain has TRBV20-1 and TRBJ2-3; no reliable D call. The germline V gene encodes CDR1 DFQATT and CDR2 SNEGSKA (reference sequence). The CDR3 consists of 14 residues. V was cut by 4 bases and J by 0 bases, with 11 bases left in between.

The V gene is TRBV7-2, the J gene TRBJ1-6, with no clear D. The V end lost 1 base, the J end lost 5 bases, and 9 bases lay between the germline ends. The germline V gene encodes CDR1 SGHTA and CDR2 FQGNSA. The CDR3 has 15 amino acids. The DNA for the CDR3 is TGTGCCAGCAGCTTAGGTGACCACGATAATTCACCCCTCCACTTT. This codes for CASSLGDHDNSPLHF.